The following is a T cell receptor (beta chain) sequence with its context. Its antigen is as yet unknown. This CDR3 is 16 amino acids long. V lost 6 bases to trimming and J lost 1 base; unmatched junction nucleotides: 6. CDR1 and CDR2 from the germline V gene are MDHEN and SYDVKM. This sample is drawn from a study of immune evolution from preneoplasia to lung adenocarcinoma. Repertoires were generated with immunoSEQ multiplex PCR, while TCRdb's copy carries only in-frame clones and drops some. The sample includes about 5,000 clones, roughly 79% of them seen just once. Regarding the study as a whole: From normal lung to invasive adenocarcinoma, top clone frequencies appeared to decrease. Later-stage lesions seemingly showed higher T cell density and diversity than normal lung.

Two lung cancer pathologists independently confirmed each histologic diagnosis. This TCR came from a donor at least 70 years old with lung adenocarcinoma. Sequenced material: FFPE adjacent normal lung tissue. V gene TRBV28 combines with J gene TRBJ2-1; 10 bases agree with TRBD2. The CDR3 here is CASRPGLAESYNEQFF. The CDR3 DNA reads TGTGCCAGCAGACCTGGACTAGCGGAGTCCTACAATGAGCAGTTCTTC.